This TCR beta chain was profiled in a study of cytomegalovirus exposure and HLA in healthy donors. This clone was counted only a few times. The antigen is undetermined. General study points: Researchers had no immune exposure information except CMV serostatus available. 87-base-pair reads could not separate some V segments, including TRBV6-2 and TRBV6-3. Earlier findings revealed that most TCR beta V segments proved productive either about 87% or about 30% of the time.

The PCR contained 60 Vbeta and 13 Jbeta primers. TCRdb keeps only in-frame clones here, not all; method: immunoSEQ multiplex PCR. The data show over 150,000 clones, approximately 75% seen once. CDR3 length equals 14 residues. Per the germline V gene, CDR1 is MNHEY and CDR2 is SVGAGI. Germline trimming cut 5 bases from V and 8 bases from J; bases unmatched to any gene: 9. The receptor comes from a man aged 25 to 40 in good health and CMV-seropositive. The source material was PBMCs. The chain is built from TRBV6-5 and TRBJ1-2; 9 nucleotides agree with TRBD1. CDR3 amino acids: CASSLNRQGEGYTF. The CDR3 region has the DNA TGTGCCAGCAGTCTAAATCGACAGGGGGAGGGCTACACCTTC.